This TCR beta chain stems from a study of blood T cell repertoires in COVID-19. The wider study: The cDNA or gDNA used as material had been derived from T cells, B-cell-depleted T cells, or PBMCs.

The V end lost 4 bases, the J end lost 9 bases, and 22 bases lay between the germline ends. Germline V gives CDR1 MNHEY, CDR2 SVGEGT. There are 16 residues in the CDR3. Measured with immunoSEQ multiplex PCR; TCRdb has only the in-frame clones, and not every one. Of 130,000 to 150,000 clones listed, approximately 80% were seen once; the top ten hold roughly 6.8%. The sequencing sample was made of peripheral blood. The chain combines TRBV6-2 or TRBV6-3 with TRBJ1-5, with no clear D. The clonotype originates from a woman aged 45-59 years in a cohort sampled during active or convalescent COVID-19. The CDR3 is CASSFIAGLVGSPQHF. CDR3 coding DNA: TGTGCCAGCAGTTTCATCGCGGGTCTTGTTGGTTCGCCCCAGCATTTT.